This T cell receptor (beta chain) was identified in a study of blood T cell repertoires in COVID-19. On the study more broadly: Sites in the United States, Italy and Spain provided acute and convalescent COVID-19 samples.

Repertoires were generated with immunoSEQ multiplex PCR, while TCRdb's copy carries only in-frame clones and drops some. The sample has about 120,000 clones; around four fifths are singletons. CDR3 length: 15 amino acids. The V gene lost 0 bases and the J gene lost 2 bases, with 11 bases spanning the gap. Germline loops: CDR1 SGHRS, CDR2 YFSETQ. This clone showed up just a few times. The sample consisted of peripheral blood. The source is an older woman with acute or convalescent COVID-19. The rearrangement joins TRBV5-1 to TRBJ1-2, with D perhaps matching TRBD1 (5 bases). The CDR3 sequence: CASSLAGGNNYGYTF. The DNA for the CDR3 is TGCGCCAGCAGCTTGGCTGGGGGGAACAACTATGGCTACACCTTC.